These 32 T cell receptor beta chains were all obtained from the same sample, sequenced in a study of cytomegalovirus exposure and HLA in healthy donors. The primer mix had 60 Vbeta and 13 Jbeta primers. Assay used: immunoSEQ multiplex PCR; TCRdb lists only in-frame clones, some missing. The sample has 100,000 to 150,000 clones, approximately 64% seen once. Material: PBMCs. These receptors were obtained from a woman between 40 and 55 years old in good health and CMV-seronegative.

This clone showed up just a few times. This chain connects TRBV7-6 to TRBJ1-1; D might be TRBD1 (5 bases). The CDR3 consists of 14 residues. The ends were cut back, 5 bases at V and 1 base at J, with 11 bases in the middle. Per the germline V gene, CDR1 is SGHVS and CDR2 is FNYEAQ. The CDR3 is CASSLEGPNTEAFF. CDR3 bases: TGTGCCAGCAGCCTGGAGGGGCCGAACACTGAAGCTTTCTTT.

J is TRBJ1-2 and V is TRBV7-3; 8 positions match TRBD1. V shed 1 base, J shed 8 bases, and the junction held 9 bases outside the gene matches. Germline V lookup: CDR1 SGHTA, CDR2 FQGTGA. CDR3 length equals 15 residues. CDR3 residues: CASSLKYSDREGYTF. The CDR3 coding sequence is TGTGCCAGCAGCTTAAAATATTCGGACAGGGAAGGCTACACCTTC.

This clone was observed a few times. The chain recombines TRBV6-1 with TRBJ1-5; a weak D match, TRBD1 (6 bases). Germline-derived CDR1 and CDR2 are MNHNS and SASEGT. V was trimmed by 3 bases and J by 2 bases, leaving 8 bases between them. This CDR3 is 14 amino acids long. The CDR3 here is CASSDRQGNQPQHF. CDR3 coding DNA: TGTGCCAGCAGTGACCGACAGGGCAATCAGCCCCAGCATTTT.

This chain joins TRBV7-2 and TRBJ2-7; 8 nucleotides agree with TRBD2. The V gene end was trimmed by 2 bases and the J gene end by 5 bases; junction bases not matched to a gene: 2. Per germline, CDR1 SGHTA and CDR2 FQGNSA. The CDR3 runs 13 residues. CDR3 sequence (DNA): TGTGCCAGCAGCTTAAGAGCGGGGGACGAGCAGTACTTC. This gives the protein CASSLRAGDEQYF.

This chain links TRBV5-6 with TRBJ1-1; D ambiguous. Germline V gene data show CDR1 as SGHDT and CDR2 as YYEEEE. V lost 4 bases to trimming and J lost 2 bases, with 9 bases between them. The CDR3 loop spans 13 amino acids. This chain's CDR3 is CASSGRQNTEAFF. CDR3 sequence (DNA): TGTGCCAGCAGCGGCCGACAAAACACTGAAGCTTTCTTT.

About this clone itself: The sample has other DNA sequences that encode this CDR3 too. This chain links TRBV7-9 with TRBJ1-1; TRBD1 is a possible D gene (5 bases). Per germline, CDR1 SEHNR and CDR2 FQNEAQ (reference sequence). V shed 1 base and J shed 5 bases, with 11 bases lying between them. The CDR3 length is 14 residues. CDR3 DNA: TGTGCCAGCAGCTTAGAAGGGGCTGGGACTGAAGCTTTCTTT. Its protein product is CASSLEGAGTEAFF.

This clone occurred once. The chain recombines TRBV5-4 with TRBJ1-2; 9 bases are shared with TRBD1. The V gene's germline CDR1 is SGHNT and CDR2 YYREEE (reference sequence). V lost 3 bases to trimming and J lost 4 bases; unmatched junction nucleotides: 7. The CDR3 length is 15 residues. Here the CDR3 DNA reads TGTGCCAGCAGCTCCGGGGGACAGGGAGTCTATGGCTACACCTTC. Translating it yields CASSSGGQGVYGYTF.

This clone was seen only a few times. The genes are TRBV10-1 and TRBJ2-1; 7 bases agree with TRBD2. The trim removed 7 bases at V and 0 bases at J, leaving 3 bases unmatched. Germline lookup yields CDR1 WNHNN and CDR2 SYGVQD (reference sequence). The CDR3 totals 14 residues. The CDR3 spells CASTGTNSYNEQFF. In nucleotides, the CDR3 is TGCGCCAGCACCGGGACTAACTCCTACAATGAGCAGTTCTTC.

The CDR3 is CAISETTSGRSSTDTQYF. The CDR3, as DNA: TGTGCCATCAGTGAGACGACTAGCGGGAGATCTAGCACAGATACGCAGTATTTT. The chain recombines TRBV10-3 with TRBJ2-3; 12 positions match TRBD2. CDR3 length equals 18 residues. CDR1 ENHRY and CDR2 SYGVKD come from the germline V gene. V was pared by 2 bases and J by 0 bases, with 6 bases of the junction left unmatched.

CDR3 region: CASHRGSTEAFF. In nucleotides, the CDR3 is TGTGCCTCCCACAGGGGTTCCACTGAAGCTTTCTTT. The chain combines TRBV6-5 with TRBJ1-1, with 7 positions matching TRBD1. Germline V lookup: CDR1 MNHEY, CDR2 SVGAGI. This CDR3 region has 12 residues. V shed 11 bases, J shed 4 bases, and the junction held 7 bases outside the gene matches.

This rearrangement joins TRBV30 to TRBJ2-7, with TRBD1 as a possible D gene (5 bases). CDR1 and CDR2 from the germline V gene are GTSNPN and SVGIG (reference sequence). The CDR3 has 12 residues. The V end lost 3 bases, the J end lost 1 base, and 7 bases lay between the germline ends. The CDR3 region is CAWRQASYEQYF. CDR3 DNA: TGTGCCTGGAGACAGGCGTCCTACGAGCAGTACTTC. The full variable domain, rest sourced from reference TRBV30 and TRBJ2-7, is SQTIHQWPATLVQPVGSPLSLECTVEGTSNPNLYWYRQAAGRGLQLLFYSVGIGQISSEVPQNLSASRPQDRQFILSSKKLLLSDSGFYLCAWRQASYEQYFGPGTRLTVT.

The V and J genes are TRBV10-3 and TRBJ1-4, with a tentative D call TRBD1 (6 bases). Per germline, CDR1 ENHRY and CDR2 SYGVKD. Between the trimmed V and J ends, which lost 1 base and 1 base, there was a span of 22 bases. The CDR3 length is 20 residues. Here the CDR3 reads CAISEYLKQGPPGTNEKLFF. CDR3 DNA: TGTGCCATCAGTGAGTACCTGAAACAGGGTCCGCCAGGAACTAATGAAAAACTGTTTTTT.

V gene TRBV7-9 combines with J gene TRBJ1-2, with 10 bases that match TRBD1. The J segment lost 1 base and the V segment lost 5 bases, leaving 10 bases of the junction unmatched. Germline V gives CDR1 SEHNR, CDR2 FQNEAQ (reference sequence). There are 17 residues in the CDR3. CDR3 DNA: TGTGCCAGCAGCGTTGCCGGGACAGGGGTCGTTAACTATGGCTACACCTTC. It translates to CASSVAGTGVVNYGYTF.

This chain connects TRBV29-1 to TRBJ2-3; 10 bases are a match to TRBD2. CDR1 is SQVTM, CDR2 ANQGSEA, per germline. Trimming at V came to 6 bases and at J to 1 base, leaving 1 base not matched to a gene. The CDR3 length is 13 residues. This chain's CDR3 is CSVLAGGTDTQYF. The CDR3 DNA follows: TGCAGCGTGCTAGCGGGGGGCACAGATACGCAGTATTTT.

This clone appeared once. This chain uses TRBV9 with TRBJ2-1; 8 bases match TRBD1. V trimming: 3 bases; J trimming: 10 bases; junction bases outside the gene matches: 9. Per germline, CDR1 SGDLS and CDR2 YYNGEE. There are 14 residues in the CDR3. The CDR3 DNA follows: TGTGCCAGCAGCGCTCGGCAGGGGGCCGAGGAGCAGTTCTTC. Translation gives CASSARQGAEEQFF.

CDR3 region: CASSFWDRGLWEATEAFF. The CDR3 coding sequence is TGTGCCAGCAGTTTTTGGGACAGGGGGCTATGGGAGGCCACTGAAGCTTTCTTT. The V gene is TRBV28, the J gene TRBJ1-1; TRBD1 aligns across 12 bases. Germline lookup yields CDR1 MDHEN and CDR2 SYDVKM. This CDR3 is built from 18 residues. Trimming at V came to 3 bases and at J to 4 bases, leaving 12 bases not matched to a gene.

This clone turned up a few times. The J gene is TRBJ2-3, the V gene TRBV4-3, with D possibly being TRBD2 (5 bases). Germline assignment: CDR1 LGHNA and CDR2 YSLEER. This CDR3 is built from 15 residues. Trimming removed 4 bases at V and 4 bases at J, with 15 bases between. CDR3 residues: CASSLASDLPDTQYF. CDR3 bases: TGCGCCAGCAGCCTAGCATCGGACTTACCAGATACGCAGTATTTT.

The chain combines TRBV28 with TRBJ1-1, with D perhaps matching TRBD1 (6 bases). The CDR3 sequence is 15 residues long. The germline V gene encodes CDR1 MDHEN and CDR2 SYDVKM. With 5 bases removed from V and 1 base from J, the gap between germline ends came to 14 bases. CDR3 nucleotide sequence: TGTGCCAGCAGTGGATTGGGGGCCGGGAACACTGAAGCTTTCTTT. Translated, it gives CASSGLGAGNTEAFF.

This rearrangement joins TRBV14 to TRBJ2-1; 7 bases line up with TRBD1. The CDR3 spans 13 residues. Trimming cost V 4 bases and J 10 bases; bases outside gene matches: 7. Germline CDR1 reads SGHDN; CDR2 reads FVKESK. The CDR3 bases are TGTGCCAGCAGCCCCCGGACAGGTGGCGAGCAGTTCTTC. It encodes CASSPRTGGEQFF.

This chain connects TRBV9 to TRBJ1-3, with 7 bases matching TRBD1. Looked up from germline, CDR1 is SGDLS and CDR2 is YYNGEE. V shed 4 bases and J 4 bases; nucleotides not matched to a gene: 11. This CDR3 is 16 amino acids long. DNA for the CDR3: TGTGCCAGCAGCTCATTACAGGGGTCCGGAGGAAACACCATATATTTT. Residues: CASSSLQGSGGNTIYF. The whole variable domain, remainder taken from reference TRBV9 and TRBJ1-3, is DSGVTQTPKHLITATGQRVTLRCSPRSGDLSVYWYQQSLDQGLQFLIQYYNGEERAKGNILERFSAQQFPDLHSELNLSSLELGDSALYFCASSSLQGSGGNTIYFGEGSWLTVV.

This clone has a handful of counts. This chain links TRBV19 with TRBJ1-2; TRBD1 aligns across 7 bases. CDR1 is LNHDA, CDR2 SQIVND, per germline (reference sequence). The CDR3 sequence is 13 residues long. The V gene end was trimmed by 4 bases and the J gene end by 4 bases; junction bases not matched to a gene: 3. The CDR3 spells CASSTTGAYGYTF. CDR3 DNA sequence: TGTGCCAGTAGTACCACAGGGGCCTATGGCTACACCTTC.

The rearrangement links TRBV30 to TRBJ2-5; D perhaps matches TRBD2 (6 bases). Germline V gene sequence: CDR1 GTSNPN, CDR2 SVGIG (reference sequence). The V gene lost 7 bases and the J gene lost 5 bases, with 17 bases spanning the gap. The CDR3 consists of 13 residues. In DNA form, the CDR3 reads TGTGCCTCCAACACCGGGGGAGAGGAGACCCAGTACTTC. Translation: CASNTGGEETQYF. Based on the CDR3 plus reference TRBV30 and TRBJ2-5, the full variable domain is SQTIHQWPATLVQPVGSPLSLECTVEGTSNPNLYWYRQAAGRGLQLLFYSVGIGQISSEVPQNLSASRPQDRQFILSSKKLLLSDSGFYLCASNTGGEETQYFGPGTRLLVL.

This clone has only one observation. The chain is built from TRBV6-1 and TRBJ2-3; tentative D call: TRBD1 (5 bases). Between the trimmed V and J ends, which lost 2 bases and 10 bases, there was a span of 10 bases. Germline V gene lookup returns CDR1 MNHNS and CDR2 SASEGT. This CDR3 region has 12 residues. The CDR3 here is CASSENRMAQYF. The CDR3, as DNA: TGTGCCAGCAGTGAAAACAGGATGGCGCAGTATTTT.

This chain joins TRBV11-2 and TRBJ2-7; 7 nucleotides match TRBD2. The CDR3 has 12 residues. Germline trimming cut 4 bases from V and 7 bases from J; bases unmatched to any gene: 4. Germline CDR1 reads SGHAT; CDR2 reads FQNNGV. CDR3 residues: CASSSDGGEQYF. CDR3 nucleotide sequence: TGTGCCAGCAGCTCGGACGGGGGGGAGCAGTACTTC.

The V call is TRBV27, the J call TRBJ1-1; possible D gene TRBD1, 5 bases. CDR1 and CDR2 (germline): MNHEY, SMNVEV (reference sequence). Trimming pared 1 base from V and 0 bases from J, leaving 12 bases between. The CDR3 has 16 residues. The CDR3 DNA follows: TGTGCCAGCAGTTTATATACAGGCCGCCTGAACACTGAAGCTTTCTTT. Amino acid sequence: CASSLYTGRLNTEAFF.

V gene TRBV7-2 combines with J gene TRBJ1-1; perhaps TRBD1 as D (6 bases). The CDR3 runs to 13 residues. Germline loops: CDR1 SGHTA, CDR2 FQGNSA. Between the trimmed V and J ends, which lost 4 bases and 5 bases, there was a span of 11 bases. The CDR3 nucleotides are TGTGCCAGCAGCTACGTAGGGGGAACTGAAGCTTTCTTT. Its protein is CASSYVGGTEAFF.

This chain links TRBV4-1 with TRBJ1-1; D is uncertain. The germline gives CDR1 MGHRA, CDR2 YSYEKL. V lost 4 bases and J 2 bases, leaving 8 bases between the germline ends. The CDR3 contains 13 residues. As DNA, the CDR3 is TGCGCCAGCAGCCCCACAATAAACACTGAAGCTTTCTTT. Protein sequence: CASSPTINTEAFF.

This sequence joins TRBV2 and TRBJ2-1; 9 bases are a match to TRBD2. J was trimmed by 12 bases and V by 11 bases; bases with no gene match: 17. Germline CDR1 reads SNHLY; CDR2 reads FYNNEI. The CDR3 has 14 residues. CDR3 amino acids: CAGGRMERGAGQFF. The CDR3 coding sequence is TGTGCCGGGGGTAGGATGGAGCGGGGGGCCGGGCAGTTCTTC.

The V and J genes are TRBV5-1 and TRBJ1-4; possibly TRBD1 for D (5 bases). Trimming removed 2 bases from V and 4 bases from J, with 12 bases in between. The CDR3 sequence is 15 residues long. The germline V gene has CDR1 SGHRS and CDR2 YFSETQ. CDR3 protein: CASSLGDSINEKLFF. CDR3 nucleotide sequence: TGCGCCAGCAGCTTAGGTGACAGTATTAATGAAAAACTGTTTTTT.

A single count supports this clone. The CDR3, as DNA: TGTGCCAGCAGTCCGACACGTCAGGAGGGCACTGAAGCTTTCTTT. Amino acid sequence: CASSPTRQEGTEAFF. The rearrangement joins TRBV14 to TRBJ1-1; D unresolved. Germline CDR1 reads SGHDN; CDR2 reads FVKESK. The CDR3 consists of 15 residues. V lost 6 bases, J lost 4 bases, and 18 bases lay in between.

The gene calls are TRBV29-1 and TRBJ1-1, with 10 nucleotides matching TRBD1. The CDR3 has 12 residues. From germline, CDR1 is SQVTM and CDR2 ANQGSEA. V lost 7 bases to trimming and J lost 4 bases; unmatched junction nucleotides: 3. The CDR3 is CSAGQGVTEAFF. The CDR3, as DNA: TGCAGCGCCGGACAGGGGGTCACTGAAGCTTTCTTT. The complete variable domain, with remaining parts taken from reference TRBV29-1 and TRBJ1-1, reads SAVISQKPSRDICQRGTSLTIQCQVDSQVTMMFWYRQQPGQSLTLIATANQGSEATYESGFVIDKFPISRPNLTFSTLTVSNMSPEDSSIYLCSAGQGVTEAFFGQGTRLTVV.

The chain links TRBV6-5 to TRBJ2-3, with a tentative D call TRBD2 (6 bases). CDR3 length: 14 residues. Per the germline V gene, CDR1 is MNHEY and CDR2 is SVGAGI. The V end lost 5 bases, the J end lost 0 bases, and 9 bases lay between the germline ends. CDR3 DNA sequence: TGTGCCAGCAGTCGAGGACTAAGCACAGATACGCAGTATTTT. It specifies CASSRGLSTDTQYF.